The present entry profiles one TCR beta chain with its context. Its antigen remains unidentified. J lost 6 bases, V lost 0 bases, and 10 bases had no gene match. CDR1 is SGHTA, CDR2 FQGNSA, per germline. CDR3 length: 16 amino acids. Generated by immunoSEQ multiplex PCR, the TCRdb table keeps only in-frame clones and is missing some. The table records about 2,200 clones, 83% of them present only once. The sample belongs to a study of brain metastases from non-small cell lung cancer. Findings and caveats of the study: Fewer infiltrating T cells were found in brain metastases than primaries. Paired brain metastases and primary tumors largely shared TCR repertoires. In about 62% of brain metastases, T-cell clones were expanded compared with matched primary tumors.

The gene calls are TRBV7-2 and TRBJ2-7; 8 bases are a match to TRBD2. Material for sequencing was tissue from a brain metastasis. The sequence was collected from a donor over 35 with non-small cell lung cancer. In DNA form, the CDR3 reads TGTGCCAGCAGCTTAGCCAGCGGGAGTCATCCATCCGAGCAGTACTTC. It specifies CASSLASGSHPSEQYF.